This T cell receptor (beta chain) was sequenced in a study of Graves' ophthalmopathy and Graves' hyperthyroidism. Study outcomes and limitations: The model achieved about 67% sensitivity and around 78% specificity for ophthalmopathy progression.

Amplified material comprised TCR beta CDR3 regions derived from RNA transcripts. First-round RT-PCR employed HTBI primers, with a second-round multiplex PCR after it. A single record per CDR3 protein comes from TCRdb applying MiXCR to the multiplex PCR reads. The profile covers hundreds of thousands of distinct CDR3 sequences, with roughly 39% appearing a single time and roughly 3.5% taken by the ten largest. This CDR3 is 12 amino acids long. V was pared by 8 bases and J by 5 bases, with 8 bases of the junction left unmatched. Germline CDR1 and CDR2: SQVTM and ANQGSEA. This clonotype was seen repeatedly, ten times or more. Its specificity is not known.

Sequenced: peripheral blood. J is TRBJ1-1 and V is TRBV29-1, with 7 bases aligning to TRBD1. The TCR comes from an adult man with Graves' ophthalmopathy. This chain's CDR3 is CSSRQGLTEAFF. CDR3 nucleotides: TGCAGCTCTCGACAGGGTTTGACTGAAGCTTTCTTT.